The present TCR beta chain was sequenced within a study of shared clonotypes between healthy human individuals. CDR3 size: 15 residues. V lost 4 bases and J lost 8; bases outside the gene matches: 12. The germline V gene encodes CDR1 SGHNT and CDR2 YYREEE (reference sequence). Data came from immunoSEQ multiplex PCR; TCRdb stores just in-frame clones and leaves some out. The sample has more than 850,000 clones, 70% to 80% seen once; the top ten hold about 0.52%. The V gene is TRBV5-4, the J gene TRBJ1-2; TRBD1 matches 9 bases. Material: memory CD4+ T cells from PBMCs. As for subset: CD45RA-negative fraction. This receptor was taken from a young man in good health. Some clones in this sample may be carry-over from other donors' samples. The CDR3 protein is CASSLRDRELSGYTF. In nucleotides, the CDR3 is TGTGCCAGCAGCCTCCGGGACAGGGAGTTGTCGGGCTACACCTTC. The entire variable domain, with the rest obtained from reference TRBV5-4 and TRBJ1-2, is as follows: ETGVTQSPTHLIKTRGQQVTLRCSSQSGHNTVSWYQQALGQGPQFIFQYYREEENGRGNFPPRFSGLQFPNYSSELNVNALELDDSALYLCASSLRDRELSGYTFGSGTRLTVV.